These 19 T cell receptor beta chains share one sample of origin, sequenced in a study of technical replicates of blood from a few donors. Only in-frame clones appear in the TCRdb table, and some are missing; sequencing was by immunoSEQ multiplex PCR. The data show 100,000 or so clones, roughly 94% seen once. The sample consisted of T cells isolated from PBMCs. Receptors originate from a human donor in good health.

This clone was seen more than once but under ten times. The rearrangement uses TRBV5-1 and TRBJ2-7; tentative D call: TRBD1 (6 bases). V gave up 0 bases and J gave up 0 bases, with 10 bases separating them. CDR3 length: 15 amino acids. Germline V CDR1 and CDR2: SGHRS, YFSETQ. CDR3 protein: CASSLEQGSSYEQYF. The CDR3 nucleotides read TGCGCCAGCAGCTTGGAACAGGGAAGCTCCTACGAGCAGTACTTC.

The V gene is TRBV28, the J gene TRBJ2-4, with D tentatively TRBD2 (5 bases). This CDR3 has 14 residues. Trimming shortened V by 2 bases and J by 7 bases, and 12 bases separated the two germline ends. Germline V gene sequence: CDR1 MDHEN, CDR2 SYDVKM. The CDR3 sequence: CASSLAPPGNIQYF. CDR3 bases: TGTGCCAGCAGTTTAGCGCCCCCGGGGAACATTCAGTACTTC.

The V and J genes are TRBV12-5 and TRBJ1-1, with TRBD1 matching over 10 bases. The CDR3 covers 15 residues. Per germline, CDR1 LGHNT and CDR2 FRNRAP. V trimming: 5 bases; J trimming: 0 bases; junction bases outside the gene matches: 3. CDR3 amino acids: CASGPGQGMNTEAFF. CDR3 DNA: TGTGCTAGTGGTCCGGGACAGGGGATGAACACTGAAGCTTTCTTT.

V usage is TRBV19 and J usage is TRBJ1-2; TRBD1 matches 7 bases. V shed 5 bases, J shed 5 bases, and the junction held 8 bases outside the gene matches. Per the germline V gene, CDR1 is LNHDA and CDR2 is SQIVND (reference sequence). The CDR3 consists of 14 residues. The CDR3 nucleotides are TGTGCCAGTAGTGCCTCTTTACAGGGGTATGGCTACACCTTC. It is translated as CASSASLQGYGYTF.

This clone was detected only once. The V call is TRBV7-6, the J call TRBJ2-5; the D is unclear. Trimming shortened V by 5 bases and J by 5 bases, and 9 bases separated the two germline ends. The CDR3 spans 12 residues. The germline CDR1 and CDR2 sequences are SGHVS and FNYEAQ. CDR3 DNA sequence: TGTGCCAGCAGCCTGATACTGGAGACCCAGTACTTC. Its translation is CASSLILETQYF. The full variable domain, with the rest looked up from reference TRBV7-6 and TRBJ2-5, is GAGVSQSPRYKVTKRGQDVALRCDPISGHVSLYWYRQALGQGPEFLTYFNYEAQQDKSGLPNDRFSAERPEGSISTLTIQRTEQRDSAMYRCASSLILETQYFGPGTRLLVL.

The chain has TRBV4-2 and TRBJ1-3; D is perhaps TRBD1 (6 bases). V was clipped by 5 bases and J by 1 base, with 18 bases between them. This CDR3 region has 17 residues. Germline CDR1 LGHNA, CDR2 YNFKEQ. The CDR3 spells CASSIRGGQSSGNTIYF. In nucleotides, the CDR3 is TGTGCCAGCAGCATACGTGGAGGACAGAGTTCTGGAAACACCATATATTTT.

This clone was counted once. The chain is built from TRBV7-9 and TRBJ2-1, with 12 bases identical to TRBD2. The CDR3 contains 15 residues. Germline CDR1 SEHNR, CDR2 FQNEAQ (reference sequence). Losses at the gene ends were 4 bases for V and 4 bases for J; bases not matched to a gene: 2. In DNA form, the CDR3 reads TGTGCCAGCAGCTCGCTAGCGGGGGGGTACAATGAGCAGTTCTTC. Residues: CASSSLAGGYNEQFF.

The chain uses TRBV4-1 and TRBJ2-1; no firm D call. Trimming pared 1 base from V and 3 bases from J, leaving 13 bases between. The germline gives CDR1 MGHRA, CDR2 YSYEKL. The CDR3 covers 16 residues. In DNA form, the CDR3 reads TGCGCCAGCAGCCAAGTACTCGCGTTCGACTACAATGAGCAGTTCTTC. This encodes CASSQVLAFDYNEQFF.

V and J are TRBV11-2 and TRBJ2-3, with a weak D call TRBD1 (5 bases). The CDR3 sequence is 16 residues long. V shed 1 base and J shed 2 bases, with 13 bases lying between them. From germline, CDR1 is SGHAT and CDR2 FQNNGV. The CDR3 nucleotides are TGTGCCAGCAGCTTAGTACCCAGGACATACACAGATACGCAGTATTTT. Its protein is CASSLVPRTYTDTQYF.

The CDR3 DNA reads TGTGCCAGTAGCACCGACAGGAACAATCAGCCCCAGCATTTT. It is translated as CASSTDRNNQPQHF. This chain links TRBV19 with TRBJ1-5, with a tentative D call TRBD1 (6 bases). The V gene's germline CDR1 is LNHDA and CDR2 SQIVND (reference sequence). This CDR3 has 14 residues. V was clipped by 6 bases and J by 3 bases, with 12 bases between them.

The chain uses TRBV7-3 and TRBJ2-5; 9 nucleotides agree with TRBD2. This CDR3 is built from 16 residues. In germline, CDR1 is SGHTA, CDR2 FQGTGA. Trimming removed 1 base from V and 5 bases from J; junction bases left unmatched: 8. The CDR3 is CASSLIGGGAGETQYF. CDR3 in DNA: TGTGCCAGCAGCTTAATAGGCGGGGGGGCCGGGGAGACCCAGTACTTC. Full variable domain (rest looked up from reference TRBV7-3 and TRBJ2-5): GAGVSQTPSNKVTEKGKYVELRCDPISGHTALYWYRQSLGQGPEFLIYFQGTGAADDSGLPNDRFFAVRPEGSVSTLKIQRTERGDSAVYLCASSLIGGGAGETQYFGPGTRLLVL.

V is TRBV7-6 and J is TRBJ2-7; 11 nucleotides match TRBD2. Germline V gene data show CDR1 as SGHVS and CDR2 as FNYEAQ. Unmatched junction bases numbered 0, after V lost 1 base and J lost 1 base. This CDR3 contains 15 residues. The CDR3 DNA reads TGTGCCAGCAGCTTAGGACTAGCGGGGTCCTACGAGCAGTACTTC. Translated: CASSLGLAGSYEQYF.

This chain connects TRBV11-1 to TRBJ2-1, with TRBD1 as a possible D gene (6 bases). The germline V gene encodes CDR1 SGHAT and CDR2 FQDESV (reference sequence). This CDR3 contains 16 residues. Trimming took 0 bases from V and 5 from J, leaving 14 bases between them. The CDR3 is CASSLALGAPHNEQFF. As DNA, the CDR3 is TGTGCCAGCAGCTTAGCGTTGGGGGCTCCCCACAATGAGCAGTTCTTC.

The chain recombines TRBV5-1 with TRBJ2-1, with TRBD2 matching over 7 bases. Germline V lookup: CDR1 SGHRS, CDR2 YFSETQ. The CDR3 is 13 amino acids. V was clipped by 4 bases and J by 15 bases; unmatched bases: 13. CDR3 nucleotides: TGCGCCAGCAGCCGGGGGGTGGGGGAAATCTTGTTCTTC. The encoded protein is CASSRGVGEILFF.

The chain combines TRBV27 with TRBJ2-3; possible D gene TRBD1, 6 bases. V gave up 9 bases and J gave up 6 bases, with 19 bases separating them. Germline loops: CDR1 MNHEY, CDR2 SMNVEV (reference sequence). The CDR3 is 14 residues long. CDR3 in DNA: TGTGCCAGTAGGGGTGGGGGCGGCTGGGATACGCAGTATTTT. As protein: CASRGGGGWDTQYF.

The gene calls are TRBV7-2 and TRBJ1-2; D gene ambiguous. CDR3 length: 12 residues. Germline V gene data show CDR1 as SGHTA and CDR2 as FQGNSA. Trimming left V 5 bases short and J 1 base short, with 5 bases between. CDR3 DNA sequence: TGTGCCAGCAGCCCTATTAACTATGGCTACACCTTC. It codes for CASSPINYGYTF.

CDR3 amino acids: CASSSGQSFYEQYF. CDR3 DNA sequence: TGCGCCAGCAGCTCAGGACAGTCTTTCTACGAGCAGTACTTC. V gene TRBV5-1 combines with J gene TRBJ2-7; TRBD1 is a possible D gene (6 bases). Germline V lookup: CDR1 SGHRS, CDR2 YFSETQ. V was cut by 3 bases and J by 3 bases, with 13 bases left in between. This CDR3 spans 14 amino acids.

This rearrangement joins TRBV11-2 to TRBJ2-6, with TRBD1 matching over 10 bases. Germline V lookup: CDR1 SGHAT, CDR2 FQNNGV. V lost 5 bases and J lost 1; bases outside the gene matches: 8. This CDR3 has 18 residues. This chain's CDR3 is CASSHFGTGESGANVLTF. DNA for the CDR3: TGTGCCAGCAGCCATTTTGGGACAGGGGAGTCTGGGGCCAACGTCCTGACTTTC.

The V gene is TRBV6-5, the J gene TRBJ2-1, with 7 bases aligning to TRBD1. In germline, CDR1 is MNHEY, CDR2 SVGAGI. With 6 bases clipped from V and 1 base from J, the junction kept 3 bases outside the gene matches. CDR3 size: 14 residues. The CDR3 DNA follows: TGTGCCAGCAGCTCACAGGGGTCCTACAATGAGCAGTTCTTC. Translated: CASSSQGSYNEQFF.